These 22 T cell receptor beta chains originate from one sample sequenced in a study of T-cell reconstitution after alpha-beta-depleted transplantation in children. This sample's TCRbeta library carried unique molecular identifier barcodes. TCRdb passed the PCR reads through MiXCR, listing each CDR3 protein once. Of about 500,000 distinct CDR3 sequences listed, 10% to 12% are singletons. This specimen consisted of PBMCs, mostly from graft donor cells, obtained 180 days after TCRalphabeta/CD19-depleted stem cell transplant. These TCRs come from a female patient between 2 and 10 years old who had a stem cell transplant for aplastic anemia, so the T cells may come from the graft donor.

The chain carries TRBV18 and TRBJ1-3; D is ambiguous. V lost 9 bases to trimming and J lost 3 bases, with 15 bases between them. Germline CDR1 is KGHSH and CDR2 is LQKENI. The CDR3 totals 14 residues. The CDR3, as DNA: TGTGCCAGTTCGCTGGGTTTCGGTGGAAACACCATATATTTT. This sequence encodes CASSLGFGGNTIYF.

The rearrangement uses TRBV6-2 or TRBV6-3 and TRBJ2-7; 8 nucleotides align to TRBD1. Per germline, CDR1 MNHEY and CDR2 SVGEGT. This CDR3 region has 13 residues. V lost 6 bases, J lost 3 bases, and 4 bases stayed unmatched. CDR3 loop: CASSSGGFYEQYV. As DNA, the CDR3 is TGTGCCAGCAGCTCAGGGGGCTTCTACGAGCAGTACGTC.

The CDR3 here is CASSRQGNQETQYF. The CDR3 DNA reads as TGTGCCAGCTCACGGCAGGGGAACCAAGAGACCCAGTACTTC. This sequence joins TRBV18 and TRBJ2-5; D might be TRBD1 (6 bases). The length of the CDR3 is 14 residues. Between the trimmed V and J ends, which lost 4 bases and 0 bases, there was a span of 9 bases. The V gene's germline CDR1 is KGHSH and CDR2 LQKENI.

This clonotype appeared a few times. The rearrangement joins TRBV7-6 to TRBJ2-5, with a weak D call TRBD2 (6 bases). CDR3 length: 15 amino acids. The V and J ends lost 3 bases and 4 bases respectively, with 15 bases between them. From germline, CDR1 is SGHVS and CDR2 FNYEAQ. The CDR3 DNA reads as TGTGCCAGCAGCTTCTTAAGACTAGAGAGAGAGACCCAGTACTTC. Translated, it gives CASSFLRLERETQYF.

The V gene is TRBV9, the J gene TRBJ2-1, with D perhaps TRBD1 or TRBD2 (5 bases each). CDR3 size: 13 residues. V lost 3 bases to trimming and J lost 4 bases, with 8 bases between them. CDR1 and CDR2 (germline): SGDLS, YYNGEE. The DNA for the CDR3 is TGTGCCAGCAGCGCCGAGGGGTACAATGAGCAGTTCTTC. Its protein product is CASSAEGYNEQFF.

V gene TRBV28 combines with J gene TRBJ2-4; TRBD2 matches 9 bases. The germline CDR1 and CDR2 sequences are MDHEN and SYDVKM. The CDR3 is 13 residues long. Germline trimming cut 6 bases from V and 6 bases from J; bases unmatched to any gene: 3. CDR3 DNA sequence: TGTGCCAGCAGACTGACTAGCGGAAACATTCAGTACTTC. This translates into CASRLTSGNIQYF. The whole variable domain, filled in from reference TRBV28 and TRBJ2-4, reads DVKVTQSSRYLVKRTGEKVFLECVQDMDHENMFWYRQDPGLGLRLIYFSYDVKMKEKGDIPEGYSVSREKKERFSLILESASTNQTSMYLCASRLTSGNIQYFGAGTRLSVL.

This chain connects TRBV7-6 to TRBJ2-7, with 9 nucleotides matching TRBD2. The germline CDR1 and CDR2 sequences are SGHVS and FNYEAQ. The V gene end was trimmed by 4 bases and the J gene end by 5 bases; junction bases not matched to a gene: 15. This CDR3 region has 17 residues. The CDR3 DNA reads TGTGCCAGCAGCTCCCTCCGGGTAGCGGGAGTTGCTCACGAGCAGTACTTC. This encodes CASSSLRVAGVAHEQYF.

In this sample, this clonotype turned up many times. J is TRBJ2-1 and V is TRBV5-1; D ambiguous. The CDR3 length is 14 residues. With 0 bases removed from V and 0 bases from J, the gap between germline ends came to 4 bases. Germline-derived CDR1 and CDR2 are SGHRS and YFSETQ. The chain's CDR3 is CASSLARSYNEQFF. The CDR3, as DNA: TGCGCCAGCAGCTTGGCGCGCTCCTACAATGAGCAGTTCTTC. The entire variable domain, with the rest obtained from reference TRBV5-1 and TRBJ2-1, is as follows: KAGVTQTPRYLIKTRGQQVTLSCSPISGHRSVSWYQQTPGQGLQFLFEYFSETQRNKGNFPGRFSGRQFSNSRSEMNVSTLELGDSALYLCASSLARSYNEQFFGPGTRLTVL.

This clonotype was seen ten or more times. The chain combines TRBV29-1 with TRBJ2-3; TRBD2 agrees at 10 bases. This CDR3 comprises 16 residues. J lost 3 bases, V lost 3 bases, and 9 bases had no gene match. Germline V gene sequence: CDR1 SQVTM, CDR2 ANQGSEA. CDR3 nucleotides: TGCAGCGTTGATCCCGGGACTAGCGTAACAACAGATACGCAGTATTTT. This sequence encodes CSVDPGTSVTTDTQYF.

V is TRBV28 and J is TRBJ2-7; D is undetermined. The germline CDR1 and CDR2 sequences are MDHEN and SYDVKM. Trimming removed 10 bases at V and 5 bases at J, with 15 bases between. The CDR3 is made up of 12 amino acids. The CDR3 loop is CATHSAWHEQYF. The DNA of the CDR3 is TGTGCCACCCACTCGGCCTGGCACGAGCAGTACTTC.

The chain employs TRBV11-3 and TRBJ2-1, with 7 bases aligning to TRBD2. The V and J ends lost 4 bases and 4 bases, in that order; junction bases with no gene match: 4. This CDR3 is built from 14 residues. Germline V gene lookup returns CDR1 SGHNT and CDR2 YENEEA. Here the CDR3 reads CASSSSGPYNEQFF. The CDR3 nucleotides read TGTGCCAGCAGCTCTAGCGGCCCTTACAATGAGCAGTTCTTC. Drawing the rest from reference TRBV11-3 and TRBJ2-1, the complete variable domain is EAGVVQSPRYKIIEKKQPVAFWCNPISGHNTLYWYLQNLGQGPELLIRYENEEAVDDSQLPKDRFSAERLKGVDSTLKIQPAELGDSAVYLCASSSSGPYNEQFFGPGTRLTVL.

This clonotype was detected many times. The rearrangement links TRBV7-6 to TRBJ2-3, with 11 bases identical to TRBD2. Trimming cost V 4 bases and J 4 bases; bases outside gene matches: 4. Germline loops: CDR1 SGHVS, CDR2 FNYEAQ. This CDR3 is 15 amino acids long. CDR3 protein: CASSSLAGVPDTQYF. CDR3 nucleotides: TGTGCCAGCAGCTCACTAGCGGGAGTGCCAGATACGCAGTATTTT.

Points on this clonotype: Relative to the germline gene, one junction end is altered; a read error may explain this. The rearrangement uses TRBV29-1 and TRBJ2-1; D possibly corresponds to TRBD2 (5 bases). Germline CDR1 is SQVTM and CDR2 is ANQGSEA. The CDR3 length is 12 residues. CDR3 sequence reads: CSVDAGESGHAF. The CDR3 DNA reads TGCAGCGTTGATGCTGGGGAGAGCGGCCACGCCTTC.

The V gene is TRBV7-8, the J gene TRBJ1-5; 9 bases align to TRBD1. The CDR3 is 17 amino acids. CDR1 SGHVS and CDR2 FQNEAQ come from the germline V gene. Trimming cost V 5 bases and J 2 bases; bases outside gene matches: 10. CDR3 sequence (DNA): TGTGCCAGCAGCACCGACGGGACAGGGCTTCGCAATCAGCCCCAGCATTTT. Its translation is CASSTDGTGLRNQPQHF.

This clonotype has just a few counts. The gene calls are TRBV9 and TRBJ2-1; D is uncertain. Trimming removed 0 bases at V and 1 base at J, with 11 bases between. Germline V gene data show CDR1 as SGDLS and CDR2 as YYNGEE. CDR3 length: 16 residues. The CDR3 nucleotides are TGTGCCAGCAGCGTAGAGGTGGGAATGTCCTACAATGAGCAGTTCTTC. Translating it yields CASSVEVGMSYNEQFF. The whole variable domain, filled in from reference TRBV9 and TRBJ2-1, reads DSGVTQTPKHLITATGQRVTLRCSPRSGDLSVYWYQQSLDQGLQFLIQYYNGEERAKGNILERFSAQQFPDLHSELNLSSLELGDSALYFCASSVEVGMSYNEQFFGPGTRLTVL.

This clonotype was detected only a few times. This CDR3 is CASSPPGQGAHYEQYF. For the CDR3, the DNA is TGTGCCAGCAGTCCCCCGGGACAGGGGGCCCATTACGAGCAGTACTTC. The rearrangement joins TRBV28 to TRBJ2-7; 12 nucleotides match TRBD1. Trimming removed 5 bases from V and 4 bases from J; junction bases left unmatched: 9. Germline lookup yields CDR1 MDHEN and CDR2 SYDVKM. The CDR3 length is 16 residues. The full variable domain, completed using reference TRBV28 and TRBJ2-7, is DVKVTQSSRYLVKRTGEKVFLECVQDMDHENMFWYRQDPGLGLRLIYFSYDVKMKEKGDIPEGYSVSREKKERFSLILESASTNQTSMYLCASSPPGQGAHYEQYFGPGTRLTVT.

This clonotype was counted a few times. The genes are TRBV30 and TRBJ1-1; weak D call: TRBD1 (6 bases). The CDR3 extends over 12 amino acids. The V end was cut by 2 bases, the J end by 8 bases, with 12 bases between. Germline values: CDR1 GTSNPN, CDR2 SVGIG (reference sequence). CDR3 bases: TGTGCCTGGAGTTTTTATGGGACAGAAGCTTTCTTT. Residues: CAWSFYGTEAFF.

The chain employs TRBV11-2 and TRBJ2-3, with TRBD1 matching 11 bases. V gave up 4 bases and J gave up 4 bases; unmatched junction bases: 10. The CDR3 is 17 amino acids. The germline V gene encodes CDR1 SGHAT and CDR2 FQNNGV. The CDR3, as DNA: TGTGCCAGCAGCTGGGGACAGGGGGGACCGGGAGCAGATACGCAGTATTTT. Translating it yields CASSWGQGGPGADTQYF.

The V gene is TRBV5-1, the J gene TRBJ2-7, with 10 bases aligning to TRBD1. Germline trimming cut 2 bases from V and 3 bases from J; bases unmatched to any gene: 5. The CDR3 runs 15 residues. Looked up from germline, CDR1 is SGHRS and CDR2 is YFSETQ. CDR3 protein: CASSLGQGGIYEQYF. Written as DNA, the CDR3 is TGCGCCAGCAGCTTAGGACAGGGGGGGATCTACGAGCAGTACTTC.

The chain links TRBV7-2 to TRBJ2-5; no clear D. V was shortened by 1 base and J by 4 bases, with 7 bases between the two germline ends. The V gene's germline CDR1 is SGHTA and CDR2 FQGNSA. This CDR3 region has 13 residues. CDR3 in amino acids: CASSLGLIETQYF. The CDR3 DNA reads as TGTGCCAGCAGCTTAGGCCTAATAGAGACCCAGTACTTC.

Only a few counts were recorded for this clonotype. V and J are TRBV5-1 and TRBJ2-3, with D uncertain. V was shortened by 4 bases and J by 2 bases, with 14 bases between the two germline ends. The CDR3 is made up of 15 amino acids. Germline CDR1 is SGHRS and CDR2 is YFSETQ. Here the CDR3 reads CASSRDGGFTDTQYF. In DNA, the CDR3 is TGCGCCAGCAGCCGTGATGGTGGGTTCACAGATACGCAGTATTTT.

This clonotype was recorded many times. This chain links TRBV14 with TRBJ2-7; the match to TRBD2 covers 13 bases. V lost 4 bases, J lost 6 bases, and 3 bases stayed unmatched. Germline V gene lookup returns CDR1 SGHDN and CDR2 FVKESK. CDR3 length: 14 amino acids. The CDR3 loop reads CASSPRLAGGEQYV. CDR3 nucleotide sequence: TGTGCCAGCAGCCCCCGACTAGCGGGAGGCGAGCAGTACGTC.